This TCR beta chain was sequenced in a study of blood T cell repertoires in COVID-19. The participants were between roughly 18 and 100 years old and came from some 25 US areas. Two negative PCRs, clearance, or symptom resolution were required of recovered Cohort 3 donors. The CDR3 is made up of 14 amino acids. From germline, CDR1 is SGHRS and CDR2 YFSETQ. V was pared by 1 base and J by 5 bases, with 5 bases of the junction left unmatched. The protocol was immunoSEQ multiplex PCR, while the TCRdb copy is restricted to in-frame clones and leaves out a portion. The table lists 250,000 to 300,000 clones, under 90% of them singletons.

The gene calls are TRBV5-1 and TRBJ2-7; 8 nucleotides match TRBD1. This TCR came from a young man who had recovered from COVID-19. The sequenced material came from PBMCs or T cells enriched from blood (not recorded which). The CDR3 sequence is CASSLRQGFNEQYF. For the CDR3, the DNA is TGCGCCAGCAGCTTGCGACAGGGGTTCAACGAGCAGTACTTC.